The clone carrying this T cell receptor (beta chain) appeared many times. The antigen remains unidentified. These data come from a study of T-cell memory formation after mild COVID-19. CDR1 is DFQATT, CDR2 SNEGSKA, per germline (reference sequence). CDR3 size: 14 residues. V was cut by 5 bases and J by 4 bases, with 14 bases left in between. TCRdb re-called the 5' RACE reads with MiXCR, one entry per CDR3 protein. The sample has around 35,000 distinct CDR3 sequences; about 7.3% are singletons. Notes on the study in general: Memory cells collected pre-infection included some clones that later responded, suggesting cross-reactive memory joined.

The sequence was obtained from a man younger than 35 who had mild COVID-19 (a few samples of this study predate the infection). Cell type and time point are not known. Material: PBMCs or a T cell subset sorted from them (not recorded which). The chain employs TRBV20-1 and TRBJ2-2; D is possibly TRBD1 (6 bases). The CDR3: CSAPRGGRTGELFF. CDR3 nucleotides: TGCAGTGCTCCAAGAGGGGGTCGCACCGGGGAGCTGTTTTTT.